Following are 28 T cell receptor beta chains from one sample sequenced in a study of T cell repertoires in cytomegalovirus infection. TCRdb re-derived calls from the reads in MiXCR, one entry per CDR3 protein. Seen here are about 57,000 distinct CDR3 sequences, around 20% observed once, and the top ten hold around 72%. Antigen specificity for these receptors is unknown. Sequenced material: CD8+ T cells from cultured PBMCs, taken from culture after CMV antigen stimulation. Source of these receptors: a human donor in good health (CMV status not recorded). Some clones in this sample may be carry-over from other donors' samples.

The V and J genes are TRBV6-2 or TRBV6-3 and TRBJ2-1; perhaps TRBD2 as D (6 bases). The germline V and J ends were trimmed by 4 bases and 2 bases, with 15 bases remaining between them. Germline-derived CDR1 and CDR2 are MNHEY and SVGEGT. This CDR3 contains 16 residues. The CDR3 sequence: CASSSEEGFTYNEQFF. As DNA, the CDR3 is TGTGCCAGCAGTTCTGAGGAGGGGTTTACCTACAATGAGCAGTTCTTC.

The chain joins TRBV28 to TRBJ1-4; D gene uncertain. This CDR3 region has 15 residues. Germline V gene data show CDR1 as MDHEN and CDR2 as SYDVKM. The germline V and J ends were trimmed by 6 bases and 5 bases, with 16 bases remaining between them. DNA for the CDR3: TGTGCCAGCAGGGACGTATTACGGATAAATGAAAAACTGTTTTTT. It is translated as CASRDVLRINEKLFF. Combining the CDR3 with reference TRBV28 and TRBJ1-4 gives the whole variable domain DVKVTQSSRYLVKRTGEKVFLECVQDMDHENMFWYRQDPGLGLRLIYFSYDVKMKEKGDIPEGYSVSREKKERFSLILESASTNQTSMYLCASRDVLRINEKLFFGSGTQLSVL.

CDR3 bases: TGTGCCAGCAGCTTAAGAGGAACGGTCAGGTTGTCAGAGACCCAGTACTTC. Translating it yields CASSLRGTVRLSETQYF. This chain connects TRBV7-2 to TRBJ2-5; D uncertain. The length of the CDR3 is 17 residues. V lost 2 bases and J 4 bases, leaving 20 bases between the germline ends. The germline CDR1 and CDR2 sequences are SGHTA and FQGNSA.

A few counts support this clonotype. V is TRBV7-8 and J is TRBJ1-1; D not certain. V shed 1 base and J shed 1 base, with 7 bases lying between them. Germline assignment: CDR1 SGHVS and CDR2 FQNEAQ. The CDR3 contains 14 residues. The CDR3 sequence is CASSLEPGNTEAFF. Here the CDR3 DNA reads TGTGCCAGCAGCTTAGAACCGGGGAACACTGAAGCTTTCTTT.

The J gene is TRBJ1-1, the V gene TRBV9; 7 nucleotides agree with TRBD1. The junction had 1 base not matched to a gene; V was cut back by 2 bases and J by 0 bases. Germline V gene sequence: CDR1 SGDLS, CDR2 YYNGEE. This CDR3 spans 14 amino acids. The CDR3 DNA follows: TGTGCCAGCAGCGTGGGACAGCTGAACACTGAAGCTTTCTTT. Protein product: CASSVGQLNTEAFF.

This clonotype was seen a few times. The chain couples TRBV10-3 to TRBJ1-1; no reliable D call. CDR1 is ENHRY and CDR2 is SYGVKD in the germline V gene. The V end lost 0 bases, the J end lost 6 bases, and 5 bases lay between the germline ends. CDR3 size: 12 residues. CDR3 residues: CAISESTSEAFF. CDR3 in DNA: TGTGCCATCAGTGAGTCGACTTCTGAAGCTTTCTTT.

This chain joins TRBV4-3 and TRBJ2-6, with no clear D. The CDR3 is 17 residues long. Germline V gene data show CDR1 as LGHNA and CDR2 as YSLEER. Trimming took 0 bases from V and 4 from J, leaving 13 bases between them. The CDR3 sequence is CASSQDPARTGANVLTF. DNA for the CDR3: TGCGCCAGCAGCCAAGATCCGGCCCGAACCGGGGCCAACGTCCTGACTTTC.

This clonotype showed up just a few times. DNA for the CDR3: TGTGCCAGCAGCTTCAGCGGGGCCGACAATGAGCAGTTCTTC. Translating it yields CASSFSGADNEQFF. The chain links TRBV7-2 to TRBJ2-1; TRBD2 aligns across 7 bases. Germline-derived CDR1 and CDR2 are SGHTA and FQGNSA. Germline trimming cut 3 bases from V and 5 bases from J; bases unmatched to any gene: 4. The CDR3 has 14 residues.

V is TRBV7-9 and J is TRBJ1-1; TRBD1 is a possible D gene (6 bases). The ends were cut back, 1 base at V and 3 bases at J, with 18 bases in the middle. CDR3 length equals 17 residues. Germline CDR1 reads SEHNR; CDR2 reads FQNEAQ (reference sequence). The CDR3 loop is CASSLGPPREGDTEAFF. CDR3 nucleotide sequence: TGTGCCAGCAGCTTAGGCCCTCCTCGAGAGGGGGACACTGAAGCTTTCTTT.

The V and J genes are TRBV7-6 and TRBJ2-7; D might be TRBD1 (5 bases). CDR1 SGHVS and CDR2 FNYEAQ come from the germline V gene. The CDR3 totals 12 residues. V was clipped by 5 bases and J by 6 bases, with 11 bases between them. This CDR3 reads CASSMQGSEQYF. In DNA, the CDR3 is TGTGCCAGCAGCATGCAGGGTTCCGAGCAGTACTTC. Based on the CDR3 plus reference TRBV7-6 and TRBJ2-7, the full variable domain is GAGVSQSPRYKVTKRGQDVALRCDPISGHVSLYWYRQALGQGPEFLTYFNYEAQQDKSGLPNDRFSAERPEGSISTLTIQRTEQRDSAMYRCASSMQGSEQYFGPGTRLTVT.

The chain joins TRBV7-2 to TRBJ2-7; D might be TRBD1 (6 bases). The CDR3 is made up of 14 amino acids. The germline gives CDR1 SGHTA, CDR2 FQGNSA. Trimming removed 4 bases from V and 2 bases from J, with 12 bases in between. CDR3 nucleotides: TGTGCCAGCAGCTATCAGGGGACCCCCTACGAGCAGTACTTC. It translates to CASSYQGTPYEQYF.

The rearrangement links TRBV7-2 to TRBJ1-2; possibly TRBD1 for D (5 bases). The CDR3 contains 15 residues. CDR1 is SGHTA and CDR2 is FQGNSA in the germline V gene. With 3 bases removed from V and 2 bases from J, the gap between germline ends came to 13 bases. The CDR3 nucleotides read TGTGCCAGCAGCTTCCCTCGGGGGGTCAACTATGGCTACACCTTC. This gives the protein CASSFPRGVNYGYTF.

The rearrangement uses TRBV3-1 and TRBJ2-1; possible D gene TRBD2, 6 bases. Trimming cost V 0 bases and J 0 bases, with 12 bases left between them. This CDR3 contains 17 residues. The germline gives CDR1 LGHDT, CDR2 YNNKEL (reference sequence). CDR3 coding DNA: TGTGCCAGCAGCCAAGATCCGGGGGAATTCTCCTACAATGAGCAGTTCTTC. It specifies CASSQDPGEFSYNEQFF.

By share, this clonotype counts as medium-sized. The chain recombines TRBV4-1 with TRBJ2-4, with TRBD1 matching 7 bases. This CDR3 is 15 amino acids long. CDR1 is MGHRA and CDR2 is YSYEKL in the germline V gene. V lost 3 bases and J lost 5; bases outside the gene matches: 7. The CDR3: CASSHVTGQQNIQYF. The DNA of the CDR3 is TGCGCCAGCAGCCACGTCACGGGACAGCAAAACATTCAGTACTTC.

The rearrangement joins TRBV7-8 to TRBJ2-2; D gene ambiguous. V was pared by 2 bases and J by 2 bases, with 15 bases between. CDR3 size: 17 residues. Germline V CDR1 and CDR2: SGHVS, FQNEAQ. The chain's CDR3 is CASSLKAASANTGELFF. The CDR3, as DNA: TGTGCCAGCAGCTTAAAAGCAGCCTCGGCCAACACCGGGGAGCTGTTTTTT.

CDR3 sequence (DNA): TGCGCCAGCAGCCAGATAGCCGGGGAGCTGTTTTTT. It is translated as CASSQIAGELFF. The rearrangement links TRBV4-1 to TRBJ2-2; D gene unclear. Trimming left V 3 bases short and J 6 bases short, with 5 bases between. The CDR3 has 12 amino acids. Germline CDR1 and CDR2: MGHRA and YSYEKL.

This chain uses TRBV7-2 with TRBJ1-6; the D gene is possibly TRBD1 (5 bases). This CDR3 comprises 14 residues. The germline CDR1 and CDR2 sequences are SGHTA and FQGNSA. Trimming stripped 3 bases from V and 9 bases from J, with 12 bases between. CDR3 residues: CASSLGVNSSPLHF. CDR3 DNA: TGTGCCAGCAGCTTGGGGGTAAATAGTTCACCCCTCCACTTT.

This clonotype was observed once. The CDR3 region has the DNA TGTGCCAGCATGGGGAACACTGAAGCTTTCTTT. This translates into CASMGNTEAFF. The chain employs TRBV27 and TRBJ1-1, with D uncertain. The CDR3 contains 11 residues. V gave up 7 bases and J gave up 1 base, with 4 bases separating them. Germline-derived CDR1 and CDR2 are MNHEY and SMNVEV (reference sequence).

The V gene is TRBV12-3 or TRBV12-4, the J gene TRBJ2-5, with D tentatively TRBD1 (5 bases). The CDR3 contains 15 residues. V dropped 3 bases and J dropped 1 base, with 12 bases sitting between them. DNA of the CDR3: TGTGCCAGCAGTTTTTATGGGGCCATCCAAGAGACCCAGTACTTC. Its protein is CASSFYGAIQETQYF.

The chain couples TRBV12-3 or TRBV12-4 to TRBJ2-1, with TRBD2 matching 7 bases. The ends lost 7 bases at V and 8 bases at J; junction bases unmatched: 8. The CDR3 totals 13 residues. In nucleotides, the CDR3 is TGTGCCAGCAACCCGGGCGGGGGTGATGAGCAGTTCTTC. Protein sequence: CASNPGGGDEQFF.

The CDR3: CASSMGGGTSGFNEQFF. CDR3 DNA: TGTGCCAGCAGCATGGGGGGGGGAACTAGCGGGTTCAATGAGCAGTTCTTC. V gene TRBV7-8 combines with J gene TRBJ2-1, with 9 bases aligning to TRBD2. CDR1 SGHVS and CDR2 FQNEAQ come from the germline V gene. CDR3 length: 17 amino acids. The V gene end was trimmed by 5 bases and the J gene end by 6 bases; junction bases not matched to a gene: 14.

The genes are TRBV10-3 and TRBJ1-1; tentatively, D is TRBD1 (6 bases). Trimming removed 0 bases from V and 1 base from J, with 9 bases in between. The CDR3 has 15 residues. Germline-derived CDR1 and CDR2 are ENHRY and SYGVKD. In DNA form, the CDR3 reads TGTGCCATCAGTGAGTCGCAGGGGAGGAACACTGAAGCTTTCTTT. Translated: CAISESQGRNTEAFF.

This sequence joins TRBV7-6 and TRBJ1-1, with D possibly matching TRBD1 (6 bases). The CDR3 runs 15 residues. CDR1 is SGHVS and CDR2 is FNYEAQ in the germline V gene. V dropped 0 bases and J dropped 1 base, with 9 bases sitting between them. The DNA for the CDR3 is TGTGCCAGCAGCTTAGCGCCAGGGGCGAACACTGAAGCTTTCTTT. Amino acids: CASSLAPGANTEAFF.

CDR3: CASSSPLQNTGELFF. The CDR3 DNA reads TGTGCCAGCAGCTCCCCCCTCCAGAACACCGGGGAGCTGTTTTTT. This rearrangement joins TRBV12-3 or TRBV12-4 to TRBJ2-2; the D is unclear. This CDR3 spans 15 amino acids. V gave up 6 bases and J gave up 1 base, with 12 bases separating them.

This clonotype was seen more than once but under ten times. The chain is built from TRBV7-2 and TRBJ2-6, with D unresolved. Looked up from germline, CDR1 is SGHTA and CDR2 is FQGNSA. The V end lost 5 bases, the J end lost 0 bases, and 14 bases lay between the germline ends. CDR3 length equals 17 residues. CDR3 nucleotides: TGTGCCAGCAGCGCTAACCTTAAGAGCTCTGGGGCCAACGTCCTGACTTTC. It translates to CASSANLKSSGANVLTF.

The table lists this clonotype with a count of one. This chain joins TRBV10-3 and TRBJ1-5; D ambiguous. V was clipped by 1 base and J by 3 bases, with 10 bases between them. The CDR3 is 15 residues long. The germline V gene encodes CDR1 ENHRY and CDR2 SYGVKD. The DNA for the CDR3 is TGTGCCATCAGTGAGTTACGGGTCCCCAATCAGCCCCAGCATTTT. Translating it yields CAISELRVPNQPQHF.

The rearrangement joins TRBV4-1 to TRBJ1-1; no reliable D call. This CDR3 comprises 15 residues. V lost 1 base, J lost 0 bases, and 9 bases lay in between. From germline, CDR1 is MGHRA and CDR2 YSYEKL. This CDR3 reads CASSQGDTLNTEAFF. In DNA form, the CDR3 reads TGCGCCAGCAGCCAAGGAGACACCCTGAACACTGAAGCTTTCTTT.

In its sample, this clonotype was seen a few times. This rearrangement joins TRBV4-3 to TRBJ1-1; D is ambiguous. The CDR3 has 12 residues. Germline values: CDR1 LGHNA, CDR2 YSLEER. V dropped 0 bases and J dropped 11 bases, with 10 bases sitting between them. The CDR3 region has the DNA TGCGCCAGCAGCCAAGACGGCCTCAGGGCTTTCTTT. Its translation is CASSQDGLRAFF.